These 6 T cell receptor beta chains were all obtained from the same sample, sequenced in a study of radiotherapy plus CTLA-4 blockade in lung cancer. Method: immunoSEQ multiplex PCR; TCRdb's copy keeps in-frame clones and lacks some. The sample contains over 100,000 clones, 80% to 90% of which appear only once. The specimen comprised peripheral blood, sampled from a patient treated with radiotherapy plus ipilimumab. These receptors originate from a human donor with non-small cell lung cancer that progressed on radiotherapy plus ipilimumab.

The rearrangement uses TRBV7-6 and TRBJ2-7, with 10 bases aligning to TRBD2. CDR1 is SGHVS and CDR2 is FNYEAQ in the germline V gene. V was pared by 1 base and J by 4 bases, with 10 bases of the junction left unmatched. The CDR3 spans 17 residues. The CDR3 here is CASSLGPAGGGQYEQYF. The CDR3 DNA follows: TGTGCCAGCAGCTTAGGACCAGCGGGAGGGGGGCAGTACGAGCAGTACTTC. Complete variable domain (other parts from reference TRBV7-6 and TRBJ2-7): GAGVSQSPRYKVTKRGQDVALRCDPISGHVSLYWYRQALGQGPEFLTYFNYEAQQDKSGLPNDRFSAERPEGSISTLTIQRTEQRDSAMYRCASSLGPAGGGQYEQYFGPGTRLTVT.

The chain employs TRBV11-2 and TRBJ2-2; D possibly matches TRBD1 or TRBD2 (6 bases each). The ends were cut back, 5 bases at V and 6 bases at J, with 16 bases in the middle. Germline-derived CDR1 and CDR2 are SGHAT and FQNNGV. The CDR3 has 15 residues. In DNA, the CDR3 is TGTGCCAGCAGCATCGAGGGGGGTTTGGCCGGGGAGCTGTTTTTT. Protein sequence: CASSIEGGLAGELFF. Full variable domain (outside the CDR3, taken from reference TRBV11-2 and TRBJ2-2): EAGVAQSPRYKIIEKRQSVAFWCNPISGHATLYWYQQILGQGPKLLIQFQNNGVVDDSQLPKDRFSAERLKGVDSTLKIQPAKLEDSAVYLCASSIEGGLAGELFFGEGSRLTVL.

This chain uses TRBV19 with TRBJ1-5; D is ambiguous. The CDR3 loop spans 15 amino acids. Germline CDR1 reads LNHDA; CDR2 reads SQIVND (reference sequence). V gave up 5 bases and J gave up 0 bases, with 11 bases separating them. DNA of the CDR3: TGTGCCAGTAGTCGCTCCCCGGATAGCAATCAGCCCCAGCATTTT. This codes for CASSRSPDSNQPQHF.

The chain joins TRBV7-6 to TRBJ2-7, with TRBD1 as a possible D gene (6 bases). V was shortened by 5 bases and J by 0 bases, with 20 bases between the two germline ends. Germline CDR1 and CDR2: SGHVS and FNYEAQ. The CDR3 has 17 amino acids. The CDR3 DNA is TGTGCCAGCAGCCCGCGGACAGTCACCTTCCCCTCCTACGAGCAGTACTTC. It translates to CASSPRTVTFPSYEQYF.

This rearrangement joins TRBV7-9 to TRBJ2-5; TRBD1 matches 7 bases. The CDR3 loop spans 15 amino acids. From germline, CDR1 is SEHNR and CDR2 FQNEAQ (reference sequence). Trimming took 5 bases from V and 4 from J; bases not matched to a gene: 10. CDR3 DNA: TGTGCCAGCAGCACCGGGACAGCGAGGAGAGAGACCCAGTACTTC. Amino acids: CASSTGTARRETQYF.

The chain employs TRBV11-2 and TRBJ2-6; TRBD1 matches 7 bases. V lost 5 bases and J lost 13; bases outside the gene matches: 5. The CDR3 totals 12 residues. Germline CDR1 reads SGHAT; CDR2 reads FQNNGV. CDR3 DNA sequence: TGTGCCAGCAGCCGGGACAGCAGGGTCCTGACTTTC. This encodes CASSRDSRVLTF. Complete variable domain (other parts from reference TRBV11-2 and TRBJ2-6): EAGVAQSPRYKIIEKRQSVAFWCNPISGHATLYWYQQILGQGPKLLIQFQNNGVVDDSQLPKDRFSAERLKGVDSTLKIQPAKLEDSAVYLCASSRDSRVLTFGAGSRLTVL.